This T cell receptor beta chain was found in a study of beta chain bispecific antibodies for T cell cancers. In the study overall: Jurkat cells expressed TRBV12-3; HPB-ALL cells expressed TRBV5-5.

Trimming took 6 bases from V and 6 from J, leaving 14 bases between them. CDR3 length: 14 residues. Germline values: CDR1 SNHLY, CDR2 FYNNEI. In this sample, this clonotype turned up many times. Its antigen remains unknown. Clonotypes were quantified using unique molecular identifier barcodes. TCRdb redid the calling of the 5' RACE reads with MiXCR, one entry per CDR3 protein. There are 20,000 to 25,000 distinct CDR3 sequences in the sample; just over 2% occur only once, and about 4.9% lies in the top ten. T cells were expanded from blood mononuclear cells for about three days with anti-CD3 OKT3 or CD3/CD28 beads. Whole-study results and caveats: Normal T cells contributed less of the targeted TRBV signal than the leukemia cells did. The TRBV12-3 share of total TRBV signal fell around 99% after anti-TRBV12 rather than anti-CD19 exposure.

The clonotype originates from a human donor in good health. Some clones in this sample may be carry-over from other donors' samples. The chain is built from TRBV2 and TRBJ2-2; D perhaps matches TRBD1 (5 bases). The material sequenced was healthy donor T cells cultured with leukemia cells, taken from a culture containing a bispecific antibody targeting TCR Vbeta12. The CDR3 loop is CASRAQGRAGELFF. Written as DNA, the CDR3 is TGTGCCAGCAGGGCTCAGGGTAGGGCCGGGGAGCTGTTTTTT.